The clone carrying this T cell receptor beta chain was seen ten or more times. Its antigen remains unidentified. The sample comes from a study of T cells in Graves' hyperthyroidism and ophthalmopathy. Authors of the study amplified TCR beta CDR3 regions from RNA transcripts. HTBI primers drove first-round RT-PCR of the TCR CDR3. MiXCR, applied by TCRdb to the multiplex PCR reads, yields one record per CDR3 protein. The sample holds fewer than 450,000 distinct CDR3 sequences, about a sixth seen once. V gave up 1 base and J gave up 2 bases; unmatched junction bases: 4. CDR3 length: 16 residues. Per germline, CDR1 MNHNS and CDR2 SASEGT. Broader study findings: Ophthalmopathy prediction by the model preceded onset by a median approximately 6.9 months. Most thyroid clonotypes expanded above 0.001 were also detected in blood. Stable hyperthyroidism was separated from ophthalmopathy by a model based on 13 V-J features.

PBMCs stemmed from about 9.5 ml fresh peripheral blood. This TCR was sampled from a woman younger than 45 with Graves' hyperthyroidism that later progressed to Graves' ophthalmopathy. The rearrangement uses TRBV6-1 and TRBJ2-1, with 8 bases matching TRBD2. Sequenced input: blood. DNA of the CDR3: TGTGCCAGCAGTGAAGACCCTAGCGGGCCCTACAATGAGCAGTTCTTC. This sequence encodes CASSEDPSGPYNEQFF.